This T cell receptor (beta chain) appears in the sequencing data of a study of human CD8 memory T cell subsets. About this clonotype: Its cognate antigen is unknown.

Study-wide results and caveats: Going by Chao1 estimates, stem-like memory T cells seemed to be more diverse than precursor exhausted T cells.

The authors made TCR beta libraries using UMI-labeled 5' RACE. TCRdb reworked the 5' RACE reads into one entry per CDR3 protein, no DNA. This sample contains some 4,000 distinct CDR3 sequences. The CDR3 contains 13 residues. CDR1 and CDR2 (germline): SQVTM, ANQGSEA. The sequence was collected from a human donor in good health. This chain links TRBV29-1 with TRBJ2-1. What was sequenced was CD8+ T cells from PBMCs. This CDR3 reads CSVEDQVGDEQFF.